This TCR beta chain was retrieved from a study of T-cell reconstitution after alpha-beta-depleted transplantation in children. General observations from the study: Several hundred expanded graft clones reportedly were the source of alpha-beta T cells about two months after transplant. By one year post-transplant, T-cell counts and diversity largely arose from T cells that were newly produced. From surviving recipient T cells and thymic progenitors came the high day-60 TCRbeta diversity observed in some patients.

This clonotype occurred many times. Its matching antigen is unknown. The CDR3 runs to 11 residues. Germline V gene sequence: CDR1 SQVTM, CDR2 ANQGSEA. V was clipped by 5 bases and J by 6 bases, with 8 bases between them. A TCRbeta library incorporating unique molecular identifiers was prepared. MiXCR, applied by TCRdb to the PCR reads, yields one record per CDR3 protein. The profile shows hundreds of thousands of distinct CDR3 sequences, just under 8.5% of them singletons. The TCR originated in a male patient aged 10 to 17 who had a stem cell transplant for acute lymphoblastic leukemia, so the T cells may come from the graft donor. The sample in question was PBMCs, mostly from graft donor cells, obtained 180 days after TCRalphabeta/CD19-depleted stem cell transplant. The chain uses TRBV29-1 and TRBJ2-1; D may correspond to TRBD1 or TRBD2 (5 bases each). In DNA form, the CDR3 reads TGCAGCGTTCCGGGACCCAATGAGCAGTTCTTC. This encodes CSVPGPNEQFF.